This T cell receptor (beta chain) was sequenced in a study of blood T cell repertoires in COVID-19. Study-level background: Italy, Spain and the United States were the sources of the convalescent and acute COVID-19 samples. The cDNA or gDNA used as material had been derived from T cells, B-cell-depleted T cells, or PBMCs.

Generated by immunoSEQ multiplex PCR, the TCRdb table keeps only in-frame clones and is missing some. The table has more than 350,000 clones, roughly 89% seen once. V lost 4 bases to trimming and J lost 0 bases, with 11 bases between them. The CDR3 loop spans 15 amino acids. The V gene's germline CDR1 is SGHNT and CDR2 YYREEE (reference sequence). V is TRBV5-4 and J is TRBJ2-1; D is perhaps TRBD2 (5 bases). The sample comprised PBMCs or T cells enriched from blood (not recorded which). This sequence originates from a woman aged 50 to 60 who had recovered from COVID-19. CDR3 amino acids: CASSRGISSYNEQFF. CDR3 in DNA: TGTGCCAGCAGCCGGGGAATCAGCTCCTACAATGAGCAGTTCTTC. The full variable domain, in which reference TRBV5-4 and TRBJ2-1 provide the parts outside the CDR3, is ETGVTQSPTHLIKTRGQQVTLRCSSQSGHNTVSWYQQALGQGPQFIFQYYREEENGRGNFPPRFSGLQFPNYSSELNVNALELDDSALYLCASSRGISSYNEQFFGPGTRLTVL.